One sample yielded the 16 T cell receptor beta chains listed below, sequenced in a study of T cells in Graves' hyperthyroidism and ophthalmopathy. Using RNA transcripts as the source, TCR beta CDR3 regions were amplified. A first-round RT-PCR of the TCR CDR3 used the HTBI primer set. A single record per CDR3 protein comes from TCRdb applying MiXCR to the multiplex PCR reads. The sample consists of some 460,000 distinct CDR3 sequences, 15% to 17% of them appearing once. Sequencing input: blood. These TCRs come from a woman younger than 30 with Graves' hyperthyroidism.

This clonotype showed up many times. The gene calls are TRBV2 and TRBJ1-2; the match to TRBD1 covers 7 bases. The CDR3 loop spans 15 amino acids. The germline V gene has CDR1 SNHLY and CDR2 FYNNEI. Trimming cost V 5 bases and J 6 bases; bases outside gene matches: 12. The CDR3 here is CASSQYETGLNGYTF. The DNA for the CDR3 is TGTGCCAGCAGTCAATACGAGACAGGGTTGAATGGCTACACCTTC.

The chain employs TRBV4-2 and TRBJ1-6; TRBD1 agrees at 10 bases. The CDR3 is 17 amino acids. Trimming took 2 bases from V and 5 from J; bases not matched to a gene: 6. CDR1 and CDR2 from the germline V gene are LGHNA and YNFKEQ. CDR3 in DNA: TGTGCCAGCAGCCAACCGGACAGGGGGTTAAATAATTCACCCCTCCACTTT. The encoded protein is CASSQPDRGLNNSPLHF.

About this clonotype: The junction departs from the called germline gene at one end, perhaps through a read error. The V gene is TRBV5-1, the J gene TRBJ2-3, with 12 bases identical to TRBD1. The V gene's germline CDR1 is SGHRS and CDR2 YFSETQ. The CDR3 loop spans 15 amino acids. In DNA, the CDR3 is TGTGCCAGCAGCTCCCGGGACAGGGGGCCCGATACGCAGTATTTT. Its translation: CASSSRDRGPDTQYF.

There are many counts of this clonotype. CDR3 loop: CASSDRRLYGYTF. DNA for the CDR3: TGTGCCAGCAGCGACAGGAGGCTCTATGGCTACACCTTC. The chain couples TRBV27 to TRBJ1-2; TRBD1 might be the D (6 bases). Trimming took off 6 bases at V and 4 bases at J, with 12 bases between the two ends. The CDR3 spans 13 residues. The V gene's germline CDR1 is MNHEY and CDR2 SMNVEV (reference sequence).

This clonotype was counted at least ten times. The J gene is TRBJ1-4, the V gene TRBV30; D might be TRBD1 (5 bases). CDR1 is GTSNPN, CDR2 SVGIG, per germline (reference sequence). The CDR3 is made up of 13 amino acids. Trimming cost V 4 bases and J 7 bases, with 13 bases left between them. CDR3 in amino acids: CAWTQGPFEKLFF. CDR3 sequence (DNA): TGTGCCTGGACGCAGGGACCCTTTGAAAAACTGTTTTTT.

The rearrangement links TRBV7-6 to TRBJ2-3, with 9 bases aligning to TRBD2. Germline assignment: CDR1 SGHVS and CDR2 FNYEAQ. There are 16 residues in the CDR3. The junction had 6 bases not matched to a gene; V was cut back by 0 bases and J by 5 bases. CDR3 nucleotide sequence: TGTGCCAGCAGCTTAGCGATAGCGGGAGAGGAAGATACGCAGTATTTT. It codes for CASSLAIAGEEDTQYF.

This clonotype was counted between two and nine times. The chain links TRBV4-1 to TRBJ2-2, with D maybe TRBD1 (6 bases). The CDR3 contains 12 residues. The germline V and J ends were trimmed by 10 bases and 6 bases, with 12 bases remaining between them. Germline lookup yields CDR1 MGHRA and CDR2 YSYEKL. The CDR3 DNA reads as TGCGCCACCCGGACAGTACCCGGGGAGCTGTTTTTT. It yields the protein CATRTVPGELFF.

This clonotype was picked up many times. This chain uses TRBV7-9 with TRBJ2-3; D gene unclear. Germline loops: CDR1 SEHNR, CDR2 FQNEAQ (reference sequence). The CDR3 has 12 amino acids. Trimming took off 5 bases at V and 9 bases at J, with 12 bases between the two ends. Here the CDR3 reads CASSPPTQTQYF. Here the CDR3 DNA reads TGTGCCAGCAGCCCACCTACTCAAACGCAGTATTTT.

This clonotype was detected a few times. The V gene is TRBV29-1, the J gene TRBJ1-2; the D is unclear. The CDR3 contains 11 residues. Germline assignment: CDR1 SQVTM and CDR2 ANQGSEA. V shed 4 bases and J shed 6 bases, with 9 bases lying between them. DNA of the CDR3: TGCAGCGTTGGAGGGAGCCATGGCTACACCTTC. Amino acid sequence: CSVGGSHGYTF.

There are a few counts of this clonotype. V usage is TRBV19 and J usage is TRBJ1-5; D might be TRBD1 (6 bases). V was pared by 5 bases and J by 0 bases, with 29 bases between. Germline V gene sequence: CDR1 LNHDA, CDR2 SQIVND (reference sequence). There are 21 residues in the CDR3. The CDR3 is CASSPFPDSLQPAYSNQPQHF. Here the CDR3 DNA reads TGTGCCAGTAGTCCATTCCCGGACAGCCTCCAGCCGGCTTATAGCAATCAGCCCCAGCATTTT. Based on the CDR3 plus reference TRBV19 and TRBJ1-5, the full variable domain is DGGITQSPKYLFRKEGQNVTLSCEQNLNHDAMYWYRQDPGQGLRLIYYSQIVNDFQKGDIAEGYSVSREKKESFPLTVTSAQKNPTAFYLCASSPFPDSLQPAYSNQPQHFGDGTRLSIL.

This clonotype was seen many times. The CDR3 nucleotides read TGTGCCACCAGAGTTTCGGGCCAGACTAGCACAGATACGCAGTATTTT. Translating it yields CATRVSGQTSTDTQYF. The rearrangement joins TRBV24-1 to TRBJ2-3; unclear D gene. V was trimmed by 7 bases and J by 0 bases, leaving 16 bases between them. Germline CDR1 reads KGHDR; CDR2 reads SFDVKD. The CDR3 is 16 amino acids.

In the case of this clonotype: The junction and the germline gene differ at one end; a read error may be behind it. This chain connects TRBV5-1 to TRBJ2-1; 10 bases are a match to TRBD2. The germline gives CDR1 SGHRS, CDR2 YFSETQ. The CDR3 is 16 amino acids. The CDR3 DNA is TGCGTCAGCAGCTTGGCTAGCGGGAGTCGGAACAATGAGCAGTTCTTC. It is translated as CVSSLASGSRNNEQFF.

This clonotype has a count of ten or more. This chain connects TRBV6-5 to TRBJ1-5; D perhaps matches TRBD1 (5 bases). The germline V and J ends were trimmed by 2 bases and 5 bases, with 10 bases remaining between them. CDR1 and CDR2 (germline): MNHEY, SVGAGI. The CDR3 sequence is 14 residues long. DNA of the CDR3: TGTGCCAGCAGTTACGGTCAGGGTGATCAGCCCCAGCATTTT. Its translation is CASSYGQGDQPQHF.

This clonotype has at least ten counts. The DNA of the CDR3 is TGTGCCAGCAGTGTGGGGCCTCTTCAGCCCCAGCATTTT. Amino acid sequence: CASSVGPLQPQHF. This rearrangement joins TRBV6-2 or TRBV6-3 to TRBJ1-5; a possible D gene is TRBD1 (5 bases). CDR3 length: 13 residues. Looked up from germline, CDR1 is MNHEY and CDR2 is SVGEGT. Trimming left V 5 bases short and J 6 bases short, with 11 bases between.

The gene calls are TRBV7-9 and TRBJ2-1; D is unresolved. The ends were cut back, 0 bases at V and 0 bases at J, with 15 bases in the middle. The CDR3 has 18 residues. In germline, CDR1 is SEHNR, CDR2 FQNEAQ (reference sequence). The CDR3 loop is CASSLALDSQGSYNEQFF. The DNA of the CDR3 is TGTGCCAGCAGCTTAGCTCTCGACTCGCAAGGCTCCTACAATGAGCAGTTCTTC.

This clonotype was detected many times. The CDR3 nucleotides are TGTGCCAGCTTCCTGGGCGGGGAGGGGCTGACTGGAAACACCATATATTTT. This sequence encodes CASFLGGEGLTGNTIYF. The V and J genes are TRBV27 and TRBJ1-3, with D possibly matching TRBD1 (5 bases). Germline V gives CDR1 MNHEY, CDR2 SMNVEV (reference sequence). The CDR3 totals 17 residues. Trimming took off 8 bases at V and 2 bases at J, with 22 bases between the two ends.